The T cell receptor beta chain under discussion was sequenced for a study of cytomegalovirus exposure and HLA in healthy donors. PCR involved 60 Vbeta and 13 Jbeta primers. This table comes from immunoSEQ multiplex PCR, and its TCRdb copy is limited to in-frame clones, with some not included. The data contain 130,000 to 150,000 clones, over 75% of them singletons. V lost 3 bases and J lost 0; bases outside the gene matches: 1. CDR3 size: 15 residues. CDR1 is LGHNA, CDR2 YSLEER, per germline. When sampled, the donors appeared nominally healthy, though they likely had unrecorded immune exposures. Study-wide results and limits: Reportedly, diagnosis of cytomegalovirus status by the classifier showed high specificity and sensitivity. Earlier analysis looked at TCR beta V segments, and most were productive about 90% or about 30% of the time.

Points on this clone: What it recognizes is unknown.

Sequenced sample: PBMCs. The chain recombines TRBV4-3 with TRBJ1-5; the match to TRBD1 covers 8 bases. The sequence was obtained from a male donor in good health and CMV-seronegative. The CDR3 loop is CASSQDRVSNQPQHF. DNA for the CDR3: TGCGCCAGCAGCCAGGACAGGGTTAGCAATCAGCCCCAGCATTTT.